This T cell receptor (beta chain) came from a study of beta chain features in type 1 diabetes. The CDR3 totals 17 residues. V shed 4 bases, J shed 1 base, and the junction held 11 bases outside the gene matches. Germline CDR1 SGDLS, CDR2 YYNGEE. Study observations and caveats: Researchers reported that naive, central memory and Treg TCRB repertoires appeared more similar in patients than in healthy donors. Researchers report that Type 1 diabetes patients had moderately but significantly shorter TCRB CDR3s across all four CD4+ subsets.

Every bit of the isolated RNA underwent reverse transcription, so sequencing read expressed TCRB transcripts. Deep immunoSEQ sequencing covered naive, central memory and regulatory T cell samples. Data came from immunoSEQ multiplex PCR; TCRdb stores just in-frame clones and leaves some out. The sample holds about 350,000 clones, around 19% seen once. On this clone itself: Its matching antigen is unknown.

Central memory, naive, regulatory and stem cell-like memory CD4+ cells were sorted by CD45RO/CCR7/CD25/CD127/CD95/CD27. This TCR came from a woman between 18 and 29 years old in good health. The sample comprised naive CD4+ T cells from blood. The V gene is TRBV9, the J gene TRBJ2-1; TRBD2 agrees at 7 bases. The CDR3: CASSRGTTSFSYNEQFF. The CDR3 region has the DNA TGTGCCAGCAGCCGAGGGACTACTTCCTTTTCCTACAATGAGCAGTTCTTC.